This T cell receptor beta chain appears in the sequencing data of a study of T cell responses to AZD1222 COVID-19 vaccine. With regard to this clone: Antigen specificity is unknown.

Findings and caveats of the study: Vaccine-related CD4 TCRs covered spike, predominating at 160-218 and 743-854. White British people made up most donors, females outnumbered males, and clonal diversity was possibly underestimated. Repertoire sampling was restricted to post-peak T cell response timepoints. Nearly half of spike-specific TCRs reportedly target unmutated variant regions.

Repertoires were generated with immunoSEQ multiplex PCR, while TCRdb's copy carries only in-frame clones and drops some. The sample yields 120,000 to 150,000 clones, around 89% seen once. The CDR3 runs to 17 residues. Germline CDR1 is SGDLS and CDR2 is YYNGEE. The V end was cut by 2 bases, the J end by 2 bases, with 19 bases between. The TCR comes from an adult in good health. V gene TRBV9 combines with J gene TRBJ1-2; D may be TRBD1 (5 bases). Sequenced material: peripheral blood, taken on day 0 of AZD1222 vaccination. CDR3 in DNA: TGTGCCAGCAGCGTCTCCCTCTCTGGGGGACTCAACTATGGCTACACCTTC. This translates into CASSVSLSGGLNYGYTF.